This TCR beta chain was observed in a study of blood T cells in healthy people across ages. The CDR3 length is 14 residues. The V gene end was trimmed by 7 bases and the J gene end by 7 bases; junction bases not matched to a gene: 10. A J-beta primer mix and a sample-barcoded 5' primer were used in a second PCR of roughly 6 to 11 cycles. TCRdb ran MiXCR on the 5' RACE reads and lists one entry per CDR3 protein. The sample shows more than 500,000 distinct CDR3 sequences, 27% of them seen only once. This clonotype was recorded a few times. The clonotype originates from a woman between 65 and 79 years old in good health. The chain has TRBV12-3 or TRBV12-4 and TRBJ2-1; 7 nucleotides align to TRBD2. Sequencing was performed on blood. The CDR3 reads CASTLSGGTNEQFF. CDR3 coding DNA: TGTGCCAGCACCTTATCGGGGGGAACTAATGAGCAGTTCTTC.